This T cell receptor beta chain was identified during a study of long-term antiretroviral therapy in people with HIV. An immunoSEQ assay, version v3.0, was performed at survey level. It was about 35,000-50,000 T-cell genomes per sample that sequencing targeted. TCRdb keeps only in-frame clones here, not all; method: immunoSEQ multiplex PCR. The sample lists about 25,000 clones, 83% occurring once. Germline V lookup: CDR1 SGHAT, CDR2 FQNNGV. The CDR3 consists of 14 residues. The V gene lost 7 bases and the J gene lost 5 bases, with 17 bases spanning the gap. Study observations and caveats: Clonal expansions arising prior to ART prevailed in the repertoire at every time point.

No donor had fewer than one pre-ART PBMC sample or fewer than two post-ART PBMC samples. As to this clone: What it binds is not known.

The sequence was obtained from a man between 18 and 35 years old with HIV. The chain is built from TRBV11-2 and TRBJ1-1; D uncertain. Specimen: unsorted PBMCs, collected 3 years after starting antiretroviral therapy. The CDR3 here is CASTRGLGSTEAFF. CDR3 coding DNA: TGTGCCAGCACCCGAGGCTTGGGAAGTACTGAAGCTTTCTTT.